This is a list of T cell receptor beta chains from one sample in a study of early T cells in non-severe SARS-CoV-2 infection. TCRdb reanalysed the 5' RACE reads using MiXCR and keeps one entry per CDR3 protein. The sample includes 60,000 to 75,000 distinct CDR3 sequences, 12% of them seen just once. The sequenced material came from whole blood. The source is an adult who was a healthcare worker with PCR-confirmed SARS-CoV-2 infection or an uninfected control (not recorded which). The CDR3 runs from the conserved cysteine through the conserved F or W. A D gene is named only where the DNA matches it firmly. The size entry is marked missing in some rows and otherwise reads once, few, many or a size class.

TRBD2	many	TRBV7-2	TRBJ2-7	CASSRTGTSGYEQYF	TGTGCCAGCAGCCGTACCGGGACTAGCGGGTACGAGCAGTACTTC
-	-	TRBV20-1	TRBJ2-1	CSAQGGRGFSDEQFF	TGCAGTGCCCAGGGAGGCAGGGGGTTTTCGGATGAGCAGTTCTTC
-	many	TRBV11-2	TRBJ2-7	CASSHPGLGSYEQYF	TGTGCCAGCAGCCACCCGGGTCTCGGCTCCTACGAGCAGTACTTC
TRBD1	-	TRBV7-9	TRBJ2-5	CASSPPLGRGNQETQYF	TGTGCCAGCAGCCCCCCTCTCGGCAGGGGGAACCAAGAGACCCAGTACTTC
-	-	TRBV12-3/TRBV12-4	TRBJ2-3	CASIMRASTDTQYF	TGTGCCAGCATTATGCGTGCTAGCACAGATACGCAGTATTTT
TRBD1	many	TRBV14	TRBJ1-3	CASSHVGQPWRSLENTIYF	TGTGCCAGCAGCCACGTGGGACAGCCTTGGAGGAGTTTAGAAAACACCATATATTTT
TRBD2	many	TRBV9	TRBJ2-5	CASSVVAAGGNQETQYF	TGTGCCAGCAGCGTAGTTGCGGCGGGAGGGAACCAAGAGACCCAGTACTTC
-	-	TRBV11-2	TRBJ2-7	CASSPLAGWGEQYF	TGTGCCAGCAGCCCCCTTGCGGGATGGGGCGAGCAGTACTTC
TRBD2	few	TRBV18	TRBJ2-3	CASSPATSGDTDTQYF	TGTGCCAGCTCACCGGCTACTAGCGGGGACACAGATACGCAGTATTTT
-	many	TRBV12-3/TRBV12-4	TRBJ2-7	CASSFGRSGYEQYF	TGTGCCAGCAGTTTTGGGAGGTCCGGGTACGAGCAGTACTTC
TRBD1	-	TRBV12-3/TRBV12-4	TRBJ2-2	CASSQTGGHGELFF	TGTGCCAGCAGCCAGACAGGGGGCCACGGGGAGCTGTTTTTT
TRBD1	-	TRBV3-1	TRBJ1-4	CASRDQGGADEKLFF	TGTGCCAGCAGGGACCAGGGGGGGGCGGACGAAAAACTGTTTTTT
-	many	TRBV5-1	TRBJ1-4	CASSLDGRPNEKLFF	TGCGCCAGCAGCTTGGACGGGAGACCTAATGAAAAACTGTTTTTT
-	-	TRBV7-6	TRBJ2-4	CASSRYVGDPQYF	TGTGCCAGCAGCCGTTACGTCGGGGATCCTCAGTACTTC
-	few	TRBV6-6	TRBJ2-3	CASSYWGGAEDTQYF	TGTGCCAGCAGTTACTGGGGCGGGGCGGAAGATACGCAGTATTTT
-	many	TRBV29-1	TRBJ2-5	CSVAFGSVQETQYF	TGCAGCGTGGCGTTCGGAAGCGTCCAAGAGACCCAGTACTTC
-	-	TRBV29-1	TRBJ2-1	CSVAFLYNEQFF	TGCAGCGTTGCCTTCTTATACAATGAGCAGTTCTTC
TRBD1	many	TRBV29-1	TRBJ1-3	CSVIGQGGGNTIYF	TGCAGCGTGATAGGACAGGGCGGAGGAAACACCATATATTTT
-	-	TRBV6-2/TRBV6-3	TRBJ2-1	CASNVLLGSSYNEQFF	TGTGCCAGCAATGTGCTTTTAGGAAGCTCCTACAATGAGCAGTTCTTC
TRBD2	many	TRBV28	TRBJ2-1	CASSFSASGAEQFF	TGTGCCAGCAGTTTCTCGGCTAGCGGGGCTGAGCAGTTCTTC
-	-	TRBV6-5	TRBJ2-3	CASSYSPSFPLRHF	TGTGCCAGCAGTTACTCCCCGTCGTTTCCCCTTAGGCATTTT
-	-	TRBV18	TRBJ2-7	CASSLQGEQYF	TGTGCCAGCTCCCTACAGGGAGAGCAGTACTTC
TRBD2	many	TRBV7-6	TRBJ2-3	CASSSLAGEDTQYF	TGTGCCAGCAGCTCACTAGCGGGAGAGGATACGCAGTATTTT
TRBD1	few	TRBV15	TRBJ1-5	CATSFTRGNQPQHF	TGTGCCACCAGTTTTACCAGGGGGAATCAGCCCCAGCATTTT
-	many	TRBV18	TRBJ2-3	CASSPRDISTDTQYF	TGTGCCAGCTCACCAAGGGACATTAGCACAGATACGCAGTATTTT
-	few	TRBV6-1	TRBJ2-3	CASSEFFPRGLQDTQYF	TGTGCCAGCAGTGAATTTTTTCCGCGAGGGTTACAAGATACGCAGTATTTT
-	many	TRBV6-2/TRBV6-3	TRBJ2-1	CASASRAGTYNEQFF	TGTGCCAGCGCCTCCCGGGCCGGGACCTACAATGAGCAGTTCTTC
-	many	TRBV12-3/TRBV12-4	TRBJ2-1	CASRGTGNNEQFF	TGTGCCAGCAGGGGGACCGGAAACAATGAGCAGTTCTTC
TRBD1	many	TRBV6-1	TRBJ2-7	CATVRRGQTNEQYF	TGTGCCACAGTACGTAGGGGACAGACTAACGAGCAGTACTTC
-	-	TRBV12-3/TRBV12-4	TRBJ2-7	CASLGDIGEQYF	TGTGCCAGCTTAGGGGACATCGGGGAGCAGTACTTC
TRBD2	many	TRBV7-9	TRBJ2-7	CASTRSGKAGVGEQYF	TGTGCCAGCACCCGCTCTGGTAAAGCGGGAGTTGGAGAGCAGTACTTC
TRBD1	few	TRBV5-6	TRBJ1-4	CASGGQGPMAIATNEKLFF	TGTGCCAGCGGGGGACAGGGGCCGATGGCGATTGCAACTAATGAAAAACTGTTTTTT
TRBD2	-	TRBV29-1	TRBJ2-3	CSIGLAGVVDTQYF	TGCAGCATAGGACTAGCGGGAGTGGTAGATACGCAGTATTTT
-	few	TRBV7-2	TRBJ1-5	CASSLGQGYQPQHF	TGTGCCAGCAGCTTAGGGCAGGGCTATCAGCCCCAGCATTTT
TRBD2	-	TRBV12-3/TRBV12-4	TRBJ2-3	CASRLLAGVDTQYF	TGTGCCAGCAGATTACTAGCGGGAGTGGATACGCAGTATTTT
-	few	TRBV5-5	TRBJ2-2	CASSLGTVSGELFF	TGTGCCAGCAGCTTGGGGACAGTCTCCGGGGAGCTGTTTTTT
-	-	TRBV4-1	TRBJ1-2	CASSQESGTTYGYTF	TGCGCCAGCAGCCAAGAATCGGGCACTACCTATGGCTACACCTTC
TRBD2	-	TRBV9	TRBJ2-1	CASSQGLAGGEQFF	TGTGCCAGCAGTCAGGGGCTAGCGGGAGGTGAGCAGTTCTTC
TRBD2	-	TRBV6-5	TRBJ2-2	CASSTLSGGTGELFF	TGTGCCAGCAGTACTCTTAGCGGGGGGACCGGGGAGCTGTTTTTT
TRBD2	-	TRBV29-1	TRBJ2-3	CSVSTSGDTQYF	TGCAGCGTTTCGACTAGCGGAGATACGCAGTATTTT
TRBD2	many	TRBV10-3	TRBJ2-3	CAISEFAGGRTDTQYF	TGTGCCATCAGTGAGTTCGCGGGGGGCCGCACAGATACGCAGTATTTT
TRBD1	many	TRBV5-4	TRBJ1-2	CASSFGQGERGYTF	TGTGCCAGCAGCTTTGGACAGGGTGAGCGTGGCTACACCTTC
-	few	TRBV6-1	TRBJ2-5	CASSPVGQETQYF	TGTGCCAGCAGCCCAGTGGGCCAGGAGACCCAGTACTTC
-	many	TRBV18	TRBJ1-5	CASSPPGTGSNQPQHF	TGTGCCAGCTCACCACCAGGAACAGGCAGCAATCAGCCCCAGCATTTT
-	-	TRBV2	TRBJ1-1	CASISQGRTEAFF	TGTGCCAGCATTTCACAGGGAAGGACTGAAGCTTTCTTT
-	many	TRBV9	TRBJ2-3	CASTGGVGQSTDTQYF	TGTGCCAGCACAGGGGGGGTAGGACAGAGCACAGATACGCAGTATTTT